This TCR beta chain was observed in a study of T-cell reconstitution after alpha-beta-depleted transplantation in children. Findings and caveats of the study: Some patients owed their high day-60 TCRbeta diversity to surviving recipient T cells and thymic progenitors. By one year post-transplant, T-cell counts and diversity largely arose from T cells that were newly produced. Reportedly, roughly two months post-transplant, alpha-beta T cells arose from several hundred expanded graft clones.

This clonotype was seen a handful of times. What it recognizes is unknown. Construction of the TCRbeta library involved unique molecular identifiers. In TCRdb, the PCR reads were re-called with MiXCR into one record per CDR3 protein. Among around 76,000 distinct CDR3 sequences listed, less than 20% were seen once. The TCR was taken from a male patient aged 2 to 9 who had a stem cell transplant for acute lymphoblastic leukemia, so the T cells may come from the graft donor. Sequencing was performed on PBMCs, mostly from graft donor cells, taken 360 days after TCRalphabeta/CD19-depleted stem cell transplant.

This CDR3 reads CASSEDRFSGNTIYF. Written as DNA, the CDR3 is TGTGCCAGCAGTGAGGACAGATTCTCTGGAAACACCATATATTTT. The rearrangement uses TRBV2 and TRBJ1-3; perhaps TRBD1 as D (6 bases). Germline CDR1 SNHLY, CDR2 FYNNEI. The CDR3 covers 15 residues. V shed 3 bases and J shed 0 bases, with 9 bases lying between them.